The 17 T cell receptor beta chains in this list originate from one sample, sequenced in a study of Tregs in tolerant kidney transplant recipients. Mixed chimerism was transient after nonmyeloablative marrow transplants from related graft donors. Libraries were prepared by immunoSEQ multiplex PCR; TCRdb keeps only in-frame clonotypes and omits some of them. The repertoire table contains more than 10,000 clones. The sequencing here drew on CD8+ T cells from blood (PBMCs), taken 24 months after the transplant. Receptors originate from a human patient who received a combined kidney and bone marrow transplant. The graft donor may have given rise to some T cells.

In regard to this clone: The sequenced fragment ends 3 residues before the CDR3 boundary, so the rest is inferred from the germline J gene. V usage is TRBV19 and J usage is TRBJ1-1, with D perhaps TRBD1 (6 bases). V gave up 4 bases and J gave up 1 base, with 13 bases separating them. Germline values: CDR1 LNHDA, CDR2 SQIVND (reference sequence). The CDR3 loop spans 15 amino acids. The CDR3 spells CASSTQQGWNTEAFF. CDR3 bases read: TGTGCCAGTAGTACCCAACAGGGCTGGAACACTGAA.

This clone is identified as large from frequency. The read comes to an end 3 residues before the CDR3 does, leaving the germline J gene to fill in the end. The chain combines TRBV7-9 with TRBJ1-1, with D possibly being TRBD1 (6 bases). This CDR3 comprises 15 residues. Trimming took off 5 bases at V and 4 bases at J, with 17 bases between the two ends. CDR1 SEHNR and CDR2 FQNEAQ come from the germline V gene (reference sequence). The DNA read from the CDR3 is TGTGCCAGCAGCCGCGGCGCCACAGGGAGCACTGAA. This translates into CASSRGATGSTE. The CDR3 in full is CASSRGATGSTEAFF.

As for this clone: With the read ending 3 residues before the CDR3 end, the germline J gene is used to fill in that end. This chain joins TRBV29-1 and TRBJ2-1; 11 positions agree with TRBD2. V dropped 3 bases and J dropped 0; count of bases not matched to a gene: 7. The CDR3 has 17 amino acids. The V gene's germline CDR1 is SQVTM and CDR2 ANQGSEA. The chain's CDR3 is CSVEGLAAPSSYNEQFF. The CDR3 bases that were read are TGCAGCGTTGAGGGACTAGCGGCACCCTCCTCCTACAATGAG.

Note on this clone: The CDR3 goes on 3 residues after the read ends, and that part is filled in from the germline J gene. The V gene is TRBV30, the J gene TRBJ2-7; TRBD1 matches at 10 bases. Trimming removed 2 bases from V and 5 bases from J; junction bases left unmatched: 3. The CDR3 is 13 amino acids. CDR1 and CDR2 (germline): GTSNPN, SVGIG (reference sequence). This chain's CDR3 is CAWSSGQGNEQYF. The CDR3 bases that were read are TGTGCCTGGAGTTCGGGACAGGGGAACGAG.

As concerns this clone: The read stops 3 residues short of the end of the CDR3; the missing end is completed from the germline J gene. The chain uses TRBV5-1 and TRBJ1-1, with D uncertain. Germline CDR1 and CDR2: SGHRS and YFSETQ. V was trimmed by 0 bases and J by 2 bases, leaving 11 bases between them. The CDR3 runs 15 residues. The CDR3: CASSLVYSFNTEAFF. The sequenced CDR3 bases are TGCGCCAGCAGCTTGGTTTACAGCTTCAACACTGAA.

About this clone itself: Coverage ceases 3 residues before the CDR3 finishes, and the germline J gene fills in the end. V is TRBV5-1 and J is TRBJ2-6; D may be TRBD2 (5 bases). The CDR3 has 16 amino acids. The germline CDR1 and CDR2 sequences are SGHRS and YFSETQ. V dropped 0 bases and J dropped 2 bases, with 9 bases sitting between them. CDR3 DNA, as far as it was read: TGCGCCAGCAGCTTGGCCACCGGGGCTGGGGCCAACGTC. Protein product: CASSLATGAGANV. The entire CDR3 protein reads CASSLATGAGANVLTF. Based on the CDR3 plus reference TRBV5-1 and TRBJ2-6, the full variable domain is KAGVTQTPRYLIKTRGQQVTLSCSPISGHRSVSWYQQTPGQGLQFLFEYFSETQRNKGNFPGRFSGRQFSNSRSEMNVSTLELGDSALYLCASSLATGAGANVLTFGAGSRLTVL.

On this clone itself: The read terminates 3 residues ahead of where the CDR3 ends, so the germline J gene completes it. The chain is built from TRBV20-1 and TRBJ2-7; 10 nucleotides line up with TRBD1. Germline V gene sequence: CDR1 DFQATT, CDR2 SNEGSKA (reference sequence). V lost 8 bases and J lost 3; bases outside the gene matches: 10. The CDR3 is 14 amino acids. CDR3 loop: CSTEGQGMHYEQYF. Incomplete CDR3 DNA: TGCAGTACCGAGGGACAGGGGATGCACTACGAG.

CDR3 DNA, as far as it was read: TGTGCCTGGAGTGTTAGAAGCCAAGAGACC. This translates into CAWSVRSQET. In full, the CDR3 is CAWSVRSQETQYF. This chain joins TRBV30 and TRBJ2-5; D is undetermined. The read terminates 3 residues before the CDR3 end, so the remaining end is supplied by the germline J gene. The germline CDR1 and CDR2 sequences are GTSNPN and SVGIG (reference sequence). The V gene lost 0 bases and the J gene lost 1 base, with 6 bases spanning the gap. This CDR3 contains 13 residues. The variable domain in full, with the rest retrieved from reference TRBV30 and TRBJ2-5, is SQTIHQWPATLVQPVGSPLSLECTVEGTSNPNLYWYRQAAGRGLQLLFYSVGIGQISSEVPQNLSASRPQDRQFILSSKKLLLSDSGFYLCAWSVRSQETQYFGPGTRLLVL.

With regard to this clone: Coverage ceases 3 residues before the CDR3 finishes, and the germline J gene fills in the end. The chain couples TRBV7-9 to TRBJ2-2, with 12 bases that match TRBD2. The CDR3 runs to 15 residues. CDR1 is SEHNR and CDR2 is FQNEAQ in the germline V gene (reference sequence). V trimming: 8 bases; J trimming: 6 bases; junction bases outside the gene matches: 7. The sequenced CDR3 bases are TGTGCCAGCCGCCGACTAGCGGGAGTGTCCGGGGAG. Translating gives CASRRLAGVSGE. In full, the CDR3 reads CASRRLAGVSGELFF.

A word on this clone: The read falls 3 residues short of the CDR3 end, and the missing part is taken from the germline J gene. The J gene is TRBJ2-1, the V gene TRBV19; 7 positions agree with TRBD2. The CDR3 contains 17 residues. Unmatched junction bases numbered 14, after V lost 1 base and J lost 8 bases. CDR1 LNHDA and CDR2 SQIVND come from the germline V gene (reference sequence). The covered CDR3 bases are TGTGCCAGTAGTATAGGGGCCCCTAGCGGAGCGGAATATGAG. It translates to CASSIGAPSGAEYE. From start to end, the CDR3 is CASSIGAPSGAEYEQFF.

Its frequency marks this clone as medium-sized. With the read ending 3 residues before the CDR3 end, the germline J gene is used to fill in that end. The chain carries TRBV30 and TRBJ2-7, with D possibly being TRBD2 (5 bases). Per the germline V gene, CDR1 is GTSNPN and CDR2 is SVGIG (reference sequence). V lost 4 bases and J 3 bases, leaving 25 bases between the germline ends. The CDR3 is 17 amino acids. CDR3 DNA, as far as it was read: TGTGCCTGGAAGGGCAGGAGTGAAGCGGCGGATGACTACGAG. It specifies CAWKGRSEAADDYE. The full CDR3 reads CAWKGRSEAADDYEQYF. The full variable domain, its missing parts supplied by reference TRBV30 and TRBJ2-7, is SQTIHQWPATLVQPVGSPLSLECTVEGTSNPNLYWYRQAAGRGLQLLFYSVGIGQISSEVPQNLSASRPQDRQFILSSKKLLLSDSGFYLCAWKGRSEAADDYEQYFGPGTRLTVT.

Turning to this clone: The observed sequence ends 3 residues before the CDR3 terminus, with the missing tail filled in from the germline J gene. V is TRBV18 and J is TRBJ2-7; 8 bases fit TRBD1. V gave up 2 bases and J gave up 4 bases; unmatched junction bases: 10. This CDR3 is built from 16 residues. Germline V gene data show CDR1 as KGHSH and CDR2 as LQKENI. The part of the CDR3 DNA that was read is TGTGCCAGCTCACCAGGGCCGGGACAGGCGGGGTACGAG. Translated: CASSPGPGQAGYE. The entire CDR3 protein is CASSPGPGQAGYEQYF.

As for this clone: The read gets to within 3 residues of the CDR3 end, and the germline J gene fills in the rest. The chain recombines TRBV30 with TRBJ2-7; D uncertain. Germline lookup yields CDR1 GTSNPN and CDR2 SVGIG (reference sequence). The CDR3 is made up of 12 amino acids. The ends were cut back, 0 bases at V and 3 bases at J, with 6 bases in the middle. Here the CDR3 reads CAWSVALYEQYF. The sequenced CDR3 bases are TGTGCCTGGAGTGTAGCTCTCTACGAG.

For this clone: From the germline J gene comes the end of the CDR3, since the read stops 3 residues before it. The J gene is TRBJ2-1, the V gene TRBV11-2; D not resolved. Germline CDR1 SGHAT, CDR2 FQNNGV. The CDR3 has 14 residues. With 2 bases removed from V and 5 bases from J, the gap between germline ends came to 10 bases. The part of the CDR3 DNA that was read is TGTGCCAGCAGCTTATCTCGCGCCCACAATGAG. Translating it yields CASSLSRAHNE. The whole CDR3 reads CASSLSRAHNEQFF.

Details on this clone: With the read ending 3 residues before the CDR3 end, the germline J gene is used to fill in that end. This chain connects TRBV14 to TRBJ2-1; TRBD2 matches at 14 bases. Trimming cost V 5 bases and J 0 bases; bases outside gene matches: 6. This CDR3 has 18 amino acids. Germline values: CDR1 SGHDN, CDR2 FVKESK. The CDR3: CASSYPTSGRASYNEQFF. CDR3 DNA, as far as it was read: TGTGCCAGCAGCTACCCGACTAGCGGGAGGGCCTCCTACAATGAG.

For this clone: The sequenced fragment ends 3 residues before the CDR3 boundary, so the rest is inferred from the germline J gene. This chain links TRBV13 with TRBJ2-7, with 12 bases identical to TRBD2. This CDR3 spans 18 amino acids. Germline V CDR1 and CDR2: PRHDT, FYEKMQ (reference sequence). V was pared by 4 bases and J by 0 bases, with 10 bases of the junction left unmatched. The CDR3 is CASSSQLWTSGTSYEQYF. Incomplete CDR3 DNA: TGTGCCAGCAGCTCCCAGCTTTGGACTAGCGGGACCTCCTACGAG.

On this clone itself: The CDR3 extends 3 residues past the end of the read, so its final part is completed from the germline J gene. The V and J genes are TRBV28 and TRBJ2-1, with 11 positions matching TRBD2. Germline lookup yields CDR1 MDHEN and CDR2 SYDVKM. The CDR3 is made up of 16 amino acids. V trimming: 5 bases; J trimming: 5 bases; junction bases outside the gene matches: 8. CDR3 bases read: TGTGCCAGCAGTCGCGGACTAGCGGGTAGAAACAATGAG. Its translation is CASSRGLAGRNNE. The entire CDR3 is CASSRGLAGRNNEQFF.